Listed below are T cell receptor beta chains from one sample, sequenced in a study of HIV-infected patients and healthy controls. TCRdb recomputed calls from the 5' RACE reads with MiXCR, one row per CDR3 protein. Among approximately 15,000 distinct CDR3 sequences listed, around 5.5% were seen once. The sample consisted of blood. The receptor source for this set is an adult in good health. CDR3s leave out the opening cysteine and the closing phenylalanine or tryptophan. The order of the fields is J gene, clone size, V gene, CDR3 protein. Rows may omit the clone size; those that give it use once, few, many or a size class.

TRBJ2-7 | many | TRBV4-2 | ASSRLQGPGGEQY
TRBJ1-1 | many | TRBV12-5 | ASGLVIRGAEAF
TRBJ1-5 | many | TRBV28 | ASNNTTGHQPQH
TRBJ2-3 | many | TRBV11-2 | ASSSIGLDTQY
TRBJ2-3 | medium-sized | TRBV14 | ASSQEKWTDETYTQY
TRBJ2-3 | many | TRBV24-1 | ATSDPPGQGTDTQY
TRBJ1-2 | many | TRBV12-3/TRBV12-4 | ASSLWVNYGYT
TRBJ1-2 | many | TRBV2 | ASSKNRGYGYT
TRBJ1-1 | many | TRBV28 | ASYIGGQGLLNTEAF
TRBJ1-1 | - | TRBV18 | ASSSGQVGNTEAF
TRBJ1-6 | medium-sized | TRBV12-3/TRBV12-4 | ASNSQGMTNSPLH
TRBJ2-7 | many | TRBV28 | ASSFRRSYEQY
TRBJ1-1 | many | TRBV7-9 | ASSVRGEAF
TRBJ1-2 | - | TRBV5-4 | ASSLGTGSNYGYT
TRBJ1-5 | many | TRBV27 | ASSFRDSNQPQH
TRBJ2-2 | many | TRBV6-2/TRBV6-3 | ASSYRPSLAGELF